The entry below describes one TCR beta chain. Random-hexamer reverse transcription was applied to 0.5 to 1 ug RNA. An immunoSEQ multiplex PCR generated amplified TCR beta CDR3 products spanning 54 Vbeta and 13 Jbeta. TCRdb re-called the immunoSEQ multiplex PCR reads with MiXCR, one entry per CDR3 protein. The sample holds fewer than 350,000 distinct CDR3 sequences, 65% to 90% seen once. The sample originates from a study of CD8 T cells in Susac syndrome. Trimming took off 3 bases at V and 9 bases at J, with 12 bases between the two ends. CDR1 is GTSNPN, CDR2 SVGIG, per germline (reference sequence). CDR3 length: 12 residues. The study sequenced TCR beta in blood CD8+ and CD4+ T cells. The multiple sclerosis controls were treatment-naive patients, and their relapsing-remitting disease was stable or active. Both CD4+ and CD8+ T cells were negatively isolated, and TEMRA cells underwent FACS enrichment.

The source of this sequence is a human donor with multiple sclerosis. The V gene is TRBV30, the J gene TRBJ2-4; TRBD2 is a possible D gene (5 bases). The sample comprised CD8+ T cells from PBMCs. CDR3 in amino acids: CAWSAGDTIQYF. In nucleotides, the CDR3 is TGTGCCTGGAGCGCCGGGGATACCATTCAGTACTTC. Full variable domain (missing parts from reference TRBV30 and TRBJ2-4): SQTIHQWPATLVQPVGSPLSLECTVEGTSNPNLYWYRQAAGRGLQLLFYSVGIGQISSEVPQNLSASRPQDRQFILSSKKLLLSDSGFYLCAWSAGDTIQYFGAGTRLSVL.